These T cell receptor beta chains were read from a single sample in a study of blood T cell repertoires in COVID-19. Produced via immunoSEQ multiplex PCR; TCRdb's table is partial and in-frame only. Of 300,000 or so clones listed, approximately 86% are singletons. The specimen was peripheral blood. The receptors derive from a woman between 50 and 59 years old with active or convalescent COVID-19. Both conserved end residues are part of each CDR3.

j_gene: TRBJ2-1
v_gene: TRBV28
CDR3aa: CASSPDRGMYNEQFF

j_gene: TRBJ1-4
v_gene: TRBV30
CDR3aa: CAWTGGYNEKLFF

j_gene: TRBJ1-1
v_gene: TRBV6-6
CDR3aa: CASSLTASEAFF

j_gene: TRBJ1-1
v_gene: TRBV5-1
CDR3aa: CASSLAGQGDTEAFF

j_gene: TRBJ2-2
v_gene: TRBV7-9
CDR3aa: CASSIGTSGRGTGELFF

j_gene: TRBJ2-5
v_gene: TRBV5-4
CDR3aa: CASSSNTSPETQYF

j_gene: TRBJ2-5
v_gene: TRBV5-1
CDR3aa: CASSPLAVEETQYF

j_gene: TRBJ2-3
v_gene: TRBV2
CDR3aa: CASRLAENTDTQYF

j_gene: TRBJ1-2
v_gene: TRBV2
CDR3aa: CASSEGSSVKANYGYTF

j_gene: TRBJ1-4
v_gene: TRBV27
CDR3aa: CASSLYGANEKLFF

j_gene: TRBJ1-1
v_gene: TRBV7-8
CDR3aa: CASSSGTAKNTEAFF

j_gene: TRBJ1-3
v_gene: TRBV5-8
CDR3aa: CASSRDRGNTIYF

j_gene: TRBJ2-2
v_gene: TRBV2
CDR3aa: CASSDRSGELFF

j_gene: TRBJ1-2
v_gene: TRBV18
CDR3aa: CASSPDQVSNVYGYTF

j_gene: TRBJ1-5
v_gene: TRBV30
CDR3aa: CAWSSRKSQPQHF

j_gene: TRBJ2-1
v_gene: TRBV7-2
CDR3aa: CASSLLGGIPYNEQFF

j_gene: TRBJ2-1
v_gene: TRBV5-6
CDR3aa: CASSLDRGNEQFF

j_gene: TRBJ2-3
v_gene: TRBV28
CDR3aa: CASSGRPPGVDTQYF

j_gene: TRBJ1-1
v_gene: TRBV11-2
CDR3aa: CASSLKTGTEAFF

j_gene: TRBJ1-1
v_gene: TRBV3-1/TRBV3-2
CDR3aa: CASSQETGAGTEAFF

j_gene: TRBJ1-2
v_gene: TRBV28
CDR3aa: CASSRDRGPGYTF

j_gene: TRBJ1-3
v_gene: TRBV7-9
CDR3aa: CASSLAGTGNSGNTIYF

j_gene: TRBJ2-3
v_gene: TRBV28
CDR3aa: CASSSYRGLSTDTQYF

j_gene: TRBJ1-4
v_gene: TRBV25-1
CDR3aa: CASEDIGGEKLFF

j_gene: TRBJ1-1
v_gene: TRBV6-4
CDR3aa: CASRSNSEAFF

j_gene: TRBJ2-1
v_gene: TRBV7-9
CDR3aa: CAVSGEQFF

j_gene: TRBJ1-1
v_gene: TRBV19
CDR3aa: CASSREHRGREAFF

j_gene: TRBJ2-1
v_gene: TRBV5-6
CDR3aa: CASSHGTSGRRSYNEQFF

j_gene: TRBJ2-7
v_gene: TRBV13
CDR3aa: CASSLGQGIVEQYF

j_gene: TRBJ2-7
v_gene: TRBV4-2
CDR3aa: CASSQEPSVQIGEQYF

j_gene: TRBJ2-2
v_gene: TRBV9
CDR3aa: CASSLGQGWVTGELFF

j_gene: TRBJ2-3
v_gene: TRBV10-3
CDR3aa: CAISSLGGSFTDTQYF

j_gene: TRBJ2-2
v_gene: TRBV18
CDR3aa: CASSPTLAGGTTGELFF

j_gene: TRBJ2-1
v_gene: TRBV10-3
CDR3aa: CAIRRTGDDEQFF

j_gene: TRBJ1-6
v_gene: TRBV25-1
CDR3aa: CASSEREGAGRSPLHF

j_gene: TRBJ1-1
v_gene: TRBV3-1/TRBV3-2
CDR3aa: CASSHLSGGPTEAFF

j_gene: TRBJ2-2
v_gene: TRBV11-1
CDR3aa: CASSLLPGGSGELFF

j_gene: TRBJ1-4
v_gene: TRBV6-1
CDR3aa: CASSEAWGGPNEKLFF

j_gene: TRBJ1-4
v_gene: TRBV10-3
CDR3aa: CAIKPGTNEKLFF

j_gene: TRBJ1-3
v_gene: TRBV30
CDR3aa: CAWSEAGNTIYF

j_gene: TRBJ2-5
v_gene: TRBV5-1
CDR3aa: CASSPHANSGWRETQYF

j_gene: TRBJ2-7
v_gene: TRBV19
CDR3aa: CASSIRTGGDEQYF

j_gene: TRBJ2-3
v_gene: TRBV29-1
CDR3aa: CSVALGSVTDTQYF

j_gene: TRBJ2-1
v_gene: TRBV27
CDR3aa: CASSSPPGLAGIEFF

j_gene: TRBJ2-5
v_gene: TRBV30
CDR3aa: CAWSVGAGMQETQYF